This T cell receptor beta chain was recovered during a study of metastatic and nonmetastatic thyroid tumors. Each patient went into thyroid surgery without having received any treatment. Through MiXCR, TCRdb re-clonotyped the PCR reads. Here the sample spans some 28,000 clones, about 25% being singletons. This clone is deemed medium-sized. The V and J ends lost 6 bases and 3 bases, in that order; junction bases with no gene match: 7. This CDR3 has 16 amino acids. Germline assignment: CDR1 MDHEN and CDR2 SYDVKM. The receptor was isolated from a female donor with papillary thyroid cancer or a benign thyroid nodule (not recorded which). Some clones in this sample may be carry-over from other donors' samples. The V gene is TRBV28, the J gene TRBJ2-7, with 14 bases lining up with TRBD2. Specimen: blood. In DNA, the CDR3 is TGTGCCAGCAGCATAACGGGACTAGCGGGAGACTACGAGCAGTACTTC. Its translation is CASSITGLAGDYEQYF.